The T cell receptor beta chain under discussion was sequenced for a study of blood T cell repertoires in COVID-19. Study information: Material from acute and convalescent COVID-19 was sourced from the United States, Italy and Spain. PBMCs, B-cell-depleted T cells, or T cells were the source of the cDNA or gDNA that made up the material.

Trimming shortened V by 1 base and J by 4 bases, and 14 bases separated the two germline ends. The CDR3 is made up of 16 amino acids. Germline CDR1 reads LGHDT; CDR2 reads YNNKEL (reference sequence). In the source study's methods: Estimation of nucleated cell counts relied on the amplification of reference gene primers. Data came from immunoSEQ multiplex PCR; TCRdb stores just in-frame clones and leaves some out. That table is the source of V, J and clone size, and D and trimming were worked out from the DNA. The table shows some 120,000 clones, with roughly 83% occurring only once. The specimen sequenced was peripheral blood. The rearrangement links TRBV3-1 (or the pseudogene TRBV3-2) to TRBJ1-3, with no clear D. This sequence originates from a woman aged 45 to 65 with acute or convalescent COVID-19. The CDR3 reads CASSQGTAGLGNTIYF. In DNA, the CDR3 is TGTGCCAGCAGCCAAGGAACGGCAGGACTCGGAAACACCATATATTTT.